The 16 T cell receptor beta chains presented below share a single source sample, sequenced in a study of cytomegalovirus exposure and HLA in healthy donors. A multiplex PCR was run with 60 Vbeta primers and 13 Jbeta primers. Assay used: immunoSEQ multiplex PCR; TCRdb lists only in-frame clones, some missing. The repertoire includes 120,000 or so clones, about four fifths of them detected once, and more than 1.4% sits in the top ten. Sequencing was performed on PBMCs. The receptors here all came from a woman aged 18-30 years in good health and CMV-seronegative.

The V call is TRBV10-2, the J call TRBJ2-3, with 7 bases identical to TRBD2. The V gene's germline CDR1 is WSHSY and CDR2 SAAADI. CDR3 length equals 14 residues. Losses at the gene ends were 5 bases for V and 2 bases for J; bases not matched to a gene: 4. The CDR3 reads CASSRREPTDTQYF. The CDR3 region has the DNA TGCGCCAGCAGTAGGCGGGAGCCCACAGATACGCAGTATTTT.

This chain joins TRBV6-1 and TRBJ2-3; 8 bases fit TRBD2. Germline V gene data show CDR1 as MNHNS and CDR2 as SASEGT. The CDR3 runs to 13 residues. J was trimmed by 2 bases and V by 11 bases; bases with no gene match: 6. The CDR3 spells CAGRLASTDTQYF. The DNA for the CDR3 is TGTGCCGGAAGACTAGCGTCCACAGATACGCAGTATTTT.

This clone showed up just once. The chain couples TRBV11-2 to TRBJ1-4; D is unclear. This CDR3 has 14 amino acids. The germline V and J ends were trimmed by 0 bases and 3 bases, with 5 bases remaining between them. CDR1 SGHAT and CDR2 FQNNGV come from the germline V gene. CDR3 sequence (DNA): TGTGCCAGCAGCTTAGACGTAGCTAATGAAAAACTGTTTTTT. Encoded protein: CASSLDVANEKLFF.

CDR3 protein: CASSLAISGGSKDGELFF. The DNA of the CDR3 is TGTGCCAGCAGCTTAGCGATTAGCGGGGGGAGTAAAGACGGGGAGCTGTTTTTT. V gene TRBV7-8 combines with J gene TRBJ2-2; 10 bases are a match to TRBD2. The CDR3 consists of 18 residues. The ends lost 0 bases at V and 7 bases at J; junction bases unmatched: 11. CDR1 and CDR2 from the germline V gene are SGHVS and FQNEAQ. Full variable domain (missing parts from reference TRBV7-8 and TRBJ2-2): GAGVSQSPRYKVAKRGQDVALRCDPISGHVSLFWYQQALGQGPEFLTYFQNEAQLDKSGLPSDRFFAERPEGSVSTLKIQRTQQEDSAVYLCASSLAISGGSKDGELFFGEGSRLTVL.

The rearrangement links TRBV19 to TRBJ1-1; 8 nucleotides match TRBD1. Germline assignment: CDR1 LNHDA and CDR2 SQIVND (reference sequence). The CDR3 length is 12 residues. The junction had 5 bases not matched to a gene; V was cut back by 6 bases and J by 8 bases. CDR3 coding DNA: TGTGCCAGTAGGGACAGGGAACAGGAAGCTTTCTTT. Translating gives CASRDREQEAFF. The complete variable domain, with remaining parts taken from reference TRBV19 and TRBJ1-1, reads DGGITQSPKYLFRKEGQNVTLSCEQNLNHDAMYWYRQDPGQGLRLIYYSQIVNDFQKGDIAEGYSVSREKKESFPLTVTSAQKNPTAFYLCASRDREQEAFFGQGTRLTVV.

The chain links TRBV14 to TRBJ2-3, with 7 bases fitting TRBD2. Germline assignment: CDR1 SGHDN and CDR2 FVKESK. Trimming took 0 bases from V and 1 from J; bases not matched to a gene: 10. CDR3 size: 18 residues. The CDR3: CASSQDKSGIWGTDTQYF. The CDR3 DNA follows: TGTGCCAGCAGCCAAGATAAAAGCGGGATTTGGGGCACAGATACGCAGTATTTT.

This chain links TRBV7-8 with TRBJ1-2; D is unresolved. This CDR3 is 15 amino acids long. V lost 5 bases, J lost 0 bases, and 13 bases lay in between. The germline gives CDR1 SGHVS, CDR2 FQNEAQ. CDR3 in DNA: TGTGCCAGCAGCCAGGAATACCGGTCTAACTATGGCTACACCTTC. Its translation: CASSQEYRSNYGYTF.

The chain is built from TRBV21-1 and TRBJ1-2; TRBD1 is the table's D call, not checked against the DNA. TRBV21-1 is a pseudogene segment. The CDR3 has 15 residues. The CDR3 sequence: CASSGRQGDFDGYTF. In DNA, the CDR3 is TGTGCCAGCAGCGGCCGTCAGGGGGACTTTGATGGCTACACCTTC.

The genes are TRBV6-6 and TRBJ1-3; D possibly corresponds to TRBD1 (5 bases). The CDR3 length is 15 residues. Germline V lookup: CDR1 MNHNY, CDR2 SVGAGI (reference sequence). The ends were cut back, 6 bases at V and 0 bases at J, with 12 bases in the middle. CDR3 nucleotides: TGTGCCAGCAGGAGGGGAGGTGTCTCTGGAAACACCATATATTTT. It codes for CASRRGGVSGNTIYF.

Of note for this clone: The germline gene is not matched at one end of the junction; a read error may be the cause. The chain has TRBV6-1 and TRBJ2-6, with D perhaps TRBD1 (5 bases). Germline V CDR1 and CDR2: MNHNS, SASEGT. The CDR3 runs 13 residues. The CDR3 reads CASTLSGANGLTF. Written as DNA, the CDR3 is TGTGCCAGCACCCTCTCTGGGGCCAACGGCCTGACTTTC.

V gene TRBV15 combines with J gene TRBJ2-1; either TRBD1 or TRBD2 may fit D (5 bases each). Germline V gene lookup returns CDR1 LNHNV and CDR2 YYDKDF (reference sequence). V was shortened by 4 bases and J by 4 bases, with 14 bases between the two germline ends. This CDR3 is 15 amino acids long. The CDR3 DNA sequence: TGTGCCACCAGCAAAGAGGGGCTCCTTTACAATGAGCAGTTCTTC. It is translated as CATSKEGLLYNEQFF.

On this clone itself: Its ends do not fully match the called genes, so a read error is possible. This sequence joins TRBV11-2 and TRBJ2-4, with D uncertain. This CDR3 has 14 amino acids. Looked up from germline, CDR1 is SGHAT and CDR2 is FQNNGV. CDR3 coding DNA: TGTGCCAGCAGCCCTACAGATGCCAAAAACAGTCAGTACTTC. Its translation is CASSPTDAKNSQYF.

V gene TRBV7-2 combines with J gene TRBJ1-1; tentative D call: TRBD1 (6 bases). Germline V gene sequence: CDR1 SGHTA, CDR2 FQGNSA. V was trimmed by 3 bases and J by 5 bases, leaving 10 bases between them. This CDR3 has 13 amino acids. DNA for the CDR3: TGTGCCAGCAGCTTCAGGGGTCTTACTGAAGCTTTCTTT. Translation gives CASSFRGLTEAFF.

This clone was observed once. This chain uses TRBV18 with TRBJ1-1; 7 nucleotides agree with TRBD1. CDR3 length equals 14 residues. Germline CDR1 and CDR2: KGHSH and LQKENI. The V segment lost 1 base and the J segment 3 bases; nucleotides outside the gene matches: 2. CDR3 nucleotides: TGTGCCAGCTCACCACAGGGGGCCGACACTGAAGCTTTCTTT. This sequence encodes CASSPQGADTEAFF.

The chain carries TRBV7-9 and TRBJ1-3; perhaps TRBD1 as D (5 bases). The ends were cut back, 5 bases at V and 0 bases at J, with 14 bases in the middle. The CDR3 covers 16 residues. CDR1 is SEHNR, CDR2 FQNEAQ, per germline (reference sequence). The CDR3 region has the DNA TGTGCCAGCAGCCCGCCGGGGGGAGCCTCTGGAAACACCATATATTTT. Protein: CASSPPGGASGNTIYF. Filled out from reference TRBV7-9 and TRBJ1-3, the complete variable domain reads DTGVSQNPRHKITKRGQNVTFRCDPISEHNRLYWYRQTLGQGPEFLTYFQNEAQLEKSRLLSDRFSAERPKGSFSTLEIQRTEQGDSAMYLCASSPPGGASGNTIYFGEGSWLTVV.

V and J are TRBV9 and TRBJ2-5; 13 bases agree with TRBD2. V lost 0 bases and J lost 5; bases outside the gene matches: 1. The germline gives CDR1 SGDLS, CDR2 YYNGEE. The CDR3 totals 15 residues. Here the CDR3 reads CASSVEGLAGETQYF. The CDR3 nucleotides read TGTGCCAGCAGCGTAGAGGGACTAGCGGGGGAGACCCAGTACTTC.